This T cell receptor (beta chain) was found in a study of blood T cells in healthy people across ages. Then a second PCR, running roughly 7 to 12 cycles, was carried out with a sample-barcoded 5' primer and a J-beta primer mix. Using its own MiXCR run on the 5' RACE reads, TCRdb lists one record per CDR3 protein. The sample comprises hundreds of thousands of distinct CDR3 sequences, under 25% of which are singletons, and under 4% rests with the top ten. Each individual donor underwent a draw of 8 to 10 milliliters of peripheral blood. The sequence was collected from a man between 65 and 85 years old in good health. The sequenced sample was blood.

The DNA of the CDR3 is TGTGCCAGCAGCTTAGAAGCGACAGGGGATTACAATGAGCAGTTCTTC. Its translation: CASSLEATGDYNEQFF. This sequence joins TRBV7-9 and TRBJ2-1, with 8 bases identical to TRBD1. In germline, CDR1 is SEHNR, CDR2 FQNEAQ (reference sequence). This CDR3 spans 16 amino acids. Germline trimming cut 1 base from V and 4 bases from J; bases unmatched to any gene: 6.